The present TCR beta chain was sequenced within a study of T-cell memory formation after mild COVID-19. CDR1 is MGHRA and CDR2 is YSYEKL in the germline V gene. The CDR3 consists of 13 residues. The V end was cut by 4 bases, the J end by 9 bases, with 13 bases between. TCRdb itself ran the 5' RACE reads through MiXCR, one entry per CDR3 protein. Of approximately 250,000 distinct CDR3 sequences detected, over 15% appear once; the ten largest clones hold around 23%. This clonotype appeared once. This sequence originates from a man aged 18 to 30 who had mild COVID-19 (a few samples of this study predate the infection). Cell type and time point are not known. Sequencing was carried out using PBMCs or a T cell subset sorted from them (not recorded which). The V gene is TRBV4-1, the J gene TRBJ2-1; D may be TRBD1 (5 bases). The CDR3 DNA follows: TGCGCCAGCAGCCCTCAGACAGAAAGTGAGCAGTTCTTC. It is translated as CASSPQTESEQFF.